A selection of T cell receptor beta chains follows, all from one sample in a study of identical twins. TCRdb re-analysed the 5' RACE reads in MiXCR, keeping a single row per CDR3 protein. Among about 210,000 distinct CDR3 sequences listed, roughly 9.4% were seen once. Input material: memory (CD45RO+) T cells sorted from blood. These receptors came from a woman under 30 in good health. Each CDR3 is given with its conserved first and last residue. A D gene is named only where the DNA matches it firmly. Clone size, where shown, is once, few, many, or a class for clones that have expanded.

TRBV7-9,-,-,15,TRBJ2-2,CASSLKGFGTGELFF,TGTGCCAGCAGCTTGAAAGGATTTGGAACCGGGGAGCTGTTTTTT
TRBV7-9,-,-,14,TRBJ1-6,CASSLEGSGSPLHF,TGTGCCAGCAGCTTAGAGGGATCGGGTTCACCCCTCCACTTT
TRBV5-1,TRBD2,few,14,TRBJ2-5,CASSVGLSQETQYF,TGCGCCAGCAGCGTGGGACTATCCCAAGAGACCCAGTACTTC
TRBV12-3/TRBV12-4,-,many,14,TRBJ2-3,CASSLAGDANTQYF,TGTGCCAGCAGTTTAGCGGGAGATGCAAATACGCAGTATTTT
TRBV27,TRBD1,few,13,TRBJ2-5,CASSLYRGETQYF,TGTGCCAGCAGTTTATACAGGGGTGAGACCCAGTACTTC
TRBV7-9,-,many,11,TRBJ2-7,CASSAGVEQYF,TGTGCCAGCAGCGCAGGGGTTGAGCAGTACTTC
TRBV18,TRBD2,-,18,TRBJ2-6,CASSPVGGGATGANVLTF,TGTGCCAGCTCACCAGTCGGCGGGGGGGCCACCGGGGCCAACGTCCTGACTTTC
TRBV6-7,-,-,22,TRBJ2-2,CASSYSNAGGLSGTSNTGELFF,TGTGCCAGCAGTTACTCGAACGCAGGGGGCCTTAGCGGGACTTCGAACACCGGGGAGCTGTTTTTT
TRBV9,TRBD2,few,15,TRBJ2-5,CASSVGAGIRETQYF,TGTGCCAGCAGCGTAGGAGCGGGGATTAGGGAGACCCAGTACTTC
TRBV20-1,-,-,14,TRBJ2-1,CSATLGTRNNEQFF,TGCAGTGCTACCCTTGGGACCCGAAACAATGAGCAGTTCTTC
TRBV18,TRBD1,-,15,TRBJ2-7,CASSPQGQGSAEQYF,TGTGCCAGCTCACCCCAGGGACAGGGAAGTGCCGAGCAGTACTTC
TRBV7-8,-,-,15,TRBJ2-3,CASTQGGAGTDTQYF,TGTGCCAGCACCCAAGGGGGGGCCGGGACAGATACGCAGTATTTT
TRBV12-3/TRBV12-4,-,-,12,TRBJ2-7,CASKSPASEQYF,TGTGCCAGCAAGTCGCCCGCTTCCGAGCAGTACTTC
TRBV24-1,-,many,13,TRBJ1-5,CATSDRGNQPQHF,TGTGCCACCAGTGACAGGGGCAATCAGCCCCAGCATTTT
TRBV19,-,-,14,TRBJ1-1,CASSIEGSNTEAFF,TGTGCCAGTAGTATAGAGGGATCGAACACTGAAGCTTTCTTT
TRBV5-1,TRBD1,many,15,TRBJ2-1,CASSLEGAPYNEQFF,TGCGCCAGCAGCTTGGAGGGGGCCCCCTACAATGAGCAGTTCTTC
TRBV10-3,-,few,14,TRBJ1-4,CAISTSGAEEKLFF,TGTGCCATCAGTACCTCCGGGGCGGAAGAAAAACTGTTTTTT
TRBV20-1,TRBD1,-,14,TRBJ2-7,CSARLGQGSYEQYF,TGCAGTGCTAGATTGGGACAGGGGTCCTACGAGCAGTACTTC
TRBV18,TRBD1,-,12,TRBJ1-1,CASSQDRGGAFF,TGTGCCAGCTCCCAAGACAGGGGAGGGGCTTTCTTT
TRBV5-6,TRBD2,few,15,TRBJ2-7,CASRPGTSGGYEQYF,TGTGCCAGCAGACCCGGGACTAGCGGTGGCTACGAGCAGTACTTC
TRBV6-2/TRBV6-3,-,-,16,TRBJ2-1,CASSYPPGPRYNEQFF,TGTGCCAGCAGTTATCCCCCAGGACCCCGTTACAATGAGCAGTTCTTC
TRBV20-1,-,many,15,TRBJ1-1,CSARGGAGTRTEAFF,TGCAGTGCTAGAGGAGGGGCCGGGACACGCACTGAAGCTTTCTTT